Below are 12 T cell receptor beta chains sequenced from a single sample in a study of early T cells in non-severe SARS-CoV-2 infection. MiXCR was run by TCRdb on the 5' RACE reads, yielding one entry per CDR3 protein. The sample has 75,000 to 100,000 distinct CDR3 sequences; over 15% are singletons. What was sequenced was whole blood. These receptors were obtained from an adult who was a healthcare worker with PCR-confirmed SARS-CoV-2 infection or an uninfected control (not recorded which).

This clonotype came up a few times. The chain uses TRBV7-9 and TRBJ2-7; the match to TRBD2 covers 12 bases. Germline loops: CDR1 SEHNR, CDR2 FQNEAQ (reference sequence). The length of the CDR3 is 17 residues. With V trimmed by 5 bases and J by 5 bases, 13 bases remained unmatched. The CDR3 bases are TGTGCCAGCAGCGTTGGAACATGGACTAGCGGGACCAACGAGCAGTACTTC. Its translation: CASSVGTWTSGTNEQYF.

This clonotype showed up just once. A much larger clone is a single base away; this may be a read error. The DNA for the CDR3 is TGTGCCAGCAGCCGGGAGTTACCTAACCTTGGTAGCAATCAGCCCCAGCATTTT. The encoded protein is CASSRELPNLGSNQPQHF. This rearrangement joins TRBV5-5 to TRBJ1-5; the D is unclear. CDR3 length: 18 residues. Per germline, CDR1 SGHKS and CDR2 YYEKEE (reference sequence). With 4 bases removed from V and 0 bases from J, the gap between germline ends came to 20 bases.

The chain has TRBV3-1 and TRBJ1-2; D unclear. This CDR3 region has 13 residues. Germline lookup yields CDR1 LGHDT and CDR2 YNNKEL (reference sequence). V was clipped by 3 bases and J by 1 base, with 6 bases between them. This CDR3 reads CASSQTFNYGYTF. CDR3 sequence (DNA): TGTGCCAGCAGCCAGACCTTTAACTATGGCTACACCTTC.

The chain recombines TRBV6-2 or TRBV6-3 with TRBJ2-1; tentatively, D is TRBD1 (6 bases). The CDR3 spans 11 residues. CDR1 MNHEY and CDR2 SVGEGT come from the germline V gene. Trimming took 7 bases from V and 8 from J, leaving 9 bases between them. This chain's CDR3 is CASKQGHEQFF. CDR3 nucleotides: TGTGCCAGCAAACAGGGACATGAGCAGTTCTTC.

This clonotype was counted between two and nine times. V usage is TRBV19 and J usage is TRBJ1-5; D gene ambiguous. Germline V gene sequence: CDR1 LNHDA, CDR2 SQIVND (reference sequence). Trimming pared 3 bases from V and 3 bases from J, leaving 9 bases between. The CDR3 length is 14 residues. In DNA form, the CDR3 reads TGTGCCAGTAGTATCGGGCCAATCAATCAGCCCCAGCATTTT. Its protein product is CASSIGPINQPQHF.

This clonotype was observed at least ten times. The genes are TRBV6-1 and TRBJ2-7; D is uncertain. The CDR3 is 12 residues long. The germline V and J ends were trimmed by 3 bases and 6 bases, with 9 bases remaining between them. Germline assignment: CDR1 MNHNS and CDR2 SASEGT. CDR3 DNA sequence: TGTGCCAGCAGTGATGAAAGTTCCGAGCAGTACTTC. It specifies CASSDESSEQYF.

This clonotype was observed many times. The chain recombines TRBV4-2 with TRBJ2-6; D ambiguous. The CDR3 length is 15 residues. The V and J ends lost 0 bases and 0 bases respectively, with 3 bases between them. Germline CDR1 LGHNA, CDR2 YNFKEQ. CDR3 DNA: TGTGCCAGCAGCCAAGAGGGCTCTGGGGCCAACGTCCTGACTTTC. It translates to CASSQEGSGANVLTF.

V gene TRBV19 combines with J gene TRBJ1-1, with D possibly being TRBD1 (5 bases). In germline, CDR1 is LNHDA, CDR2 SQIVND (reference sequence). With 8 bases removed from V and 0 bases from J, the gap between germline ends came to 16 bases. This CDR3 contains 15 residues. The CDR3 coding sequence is TGTGCCAGTGAGGGGCCAACAGGAATGAACACTGAAGCTTTCTTT. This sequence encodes CASEGPTGMNTEAFF.

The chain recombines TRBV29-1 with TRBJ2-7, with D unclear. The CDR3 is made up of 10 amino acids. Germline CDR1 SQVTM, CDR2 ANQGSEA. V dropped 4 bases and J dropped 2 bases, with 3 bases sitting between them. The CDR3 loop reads CSVVTYEQYF. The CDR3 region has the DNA TGCAGCGTTGTGACCTACGAGCAGTACTTC.

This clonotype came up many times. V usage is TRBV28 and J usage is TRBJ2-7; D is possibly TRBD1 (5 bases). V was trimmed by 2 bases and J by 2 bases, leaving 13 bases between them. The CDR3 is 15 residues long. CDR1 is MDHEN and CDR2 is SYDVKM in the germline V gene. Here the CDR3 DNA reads TGTGCCAGCAGTTTAGGGGCAGCATCTCCCTACGAGCAGTACTTC. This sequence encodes CASSLGAASPYEQYF. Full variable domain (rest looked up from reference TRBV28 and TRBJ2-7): DVKVTQSSRYLVKRTGEKVFLECVQDMDHENMFWYRQDPGLGLRLIYFSYDVKMKEKGDIPEGYSVSREKKERFSLILESASTNQTSMYLCASSLGAASPYEQYFGPGTRLTVT.

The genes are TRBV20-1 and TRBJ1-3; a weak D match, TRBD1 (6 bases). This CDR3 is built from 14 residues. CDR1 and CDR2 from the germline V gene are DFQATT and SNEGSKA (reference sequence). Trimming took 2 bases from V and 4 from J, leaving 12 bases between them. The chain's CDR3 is CSARISDRGNTIYF. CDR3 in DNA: TGCAGTGCTAGAATATCCGACAGGGGAAACACCATATATTTT.

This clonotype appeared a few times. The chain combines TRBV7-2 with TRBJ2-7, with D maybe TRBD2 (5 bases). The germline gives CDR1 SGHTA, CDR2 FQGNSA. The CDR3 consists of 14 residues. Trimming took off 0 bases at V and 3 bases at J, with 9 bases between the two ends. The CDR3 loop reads CASSLAEENYEQYF. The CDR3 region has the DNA TGTGCCAGCAGCTTAGCGGAGGAAAACTACGAGCAGTACTTC.